This T cell receptor beta chain is from a study of T-cell memory formation after mild COVID-19. Study at large: TCR clusters mostly belonged to single donors.

This clonotype showed up many times. Its antigen is as yet unknown. 5'RACE with constant-segment primers yielded barcoded, UMI-tagged TCR alpha and TCR beta cDNA libraries. TCRdb redid the calling of the 5' RACE reads with MiXCR, one entry per CDR3 protein. The sample contains roughly 300,000 distinct CDR3 sequences, roughly 15% of which appear only once. Study observations and caveats: Shrinking CD4+ clones resided mostly in CM and EM, and CD8+ ones in EMRA.

Germline-derived CDR1 and CDR2 are SGHRS and YFSETQ. This CDR3 is built from 14 residues. V was pared by 0 bases and J by 5 bases, with 9 bases between. Sequenced: PBMCs or a T cell subset sorted from them (not recorded which). The rearrangement links TRBV5-1 to TRBJ2-1; D may be TRBD1 (6 bases). The receptor was isolated from a man aged 18 to 35 who had mild COVID-19 (a few samples of this study predate the infection). Cell type and time point are not known. Written as DNA, the CDR3 is TGCGCCAGCAGCTTGGAGGGGGTCAACAATGAGCAGTTCTTC. Amino acids: CASSLEGVNNEQFF.